Presented here are 11 T cell receptor beta chains from one specimen sequenced in a study of blood T cell repertoires in COVID-19. Clones were sequenced by immunoSEQ multiplex PCR, and TCRdb holds only the in-frame ones, with some missing. The table shows roughly 75,000 clones, with approximately 85% occurring only once. What was sequenced was peripheral blood. The receptors derive from a man in his fifties or sixties with COVID-19, enrolled during active disease.

This clone is a singleton in its sample. This chain links TRBV24-1 with TRBJ1-4; weak D call: TRBD1 (5 bases). From germline, CDR1 is KGHDR and CDR2 SFDVKD. Trimming pared 4 bases from V and 5 bases from J, leaving 13 bases between. The CDR3 runs 15 residues. CDR3 DNA: TGTGCCACCAGTGACCCGGGGGGTCGGAATGAAAAACTGTTTTTT. Encoded protein: CATSDPGGRNEKLFF.

This sequence joins TRBV4-1 and TRBJ1-5; D not certain. In germline, CDR1 is MGHRA, CDR2 YSYEKL. V dropped 1 base and J dropped 9 bases, with 7 bases sitting between them. The CDR3 loop spans 12 amino acids. CDR3 region: CASSQAGGPQHF. CDR3 bases: TGCGCCAGCAGCCAAGCGGGAGGGCCCCAGCATTTT.

The chain carries TRBV3-1 (or the pseudogene TRBV3-2) and TRBJ2-7; 11 bases are a match to TRBD2. V lost 2 bases, J lost 4 bases, and 4 bases stayed unmatched. From germline, CDR1 is LGHDT and CDR2 YNNKEL (reference sequence). This CDR3 has 15 amino acids. The CDR3 loop reads CASSQLAGGSYEQYF. The CDR3 coding sequence is TGTGCCAGCAGCCAACTAGCGGGAGGTTCATACGAGCAGTACTTC.

In its sample, this clone was seen a few times. The genes are TRBV19 and TRBJ1-5; the match to TRBD1 covers 8 bases. This CDR3 is built from 15 residues. The germline gives CDR1 LNHDA, CDR2 SQIVND (reference sequence). V shed 5 bases and J 7 bases; nucleotides not matched to a gene: 10. CDR3 in DNA: TGTGCCAGTAGTCCTAATTACGACAGGGGCCAGCCCCAGCATTTT. Translating gives CASSPNYDRGQPQHF.

V usage is TRBV6-1 and J usage is TRBJ2-5; weak D call: TRBD1 (6 bases). There are 14 residues in the CDR3. Trimming took off 3 bases at V and 5 bases at J, with 13 bases between the two ends. Per the germline V gene, CDR1 is MNHNS and CDR2 is SASEGT. CDR3 coding DNA: TGTGCCAGCAGTGATATCCTAGGGGGTGAGACCCAGTACTTC. This sequence encodes CASSDILGGETQYF.

J is TRBJ2-4 and V is TRBV28, with D tentatively TRBD2 (6 bases). From germline, CDR1 is MDHEN and CDR2 SYDVKM. The CDR3 contains 17 residues. Between the trimmed V and J ends, which lost 2 bases and 2 bases, there was a span of 16 bases. CDR3 in amino acids: CASSLTVGGTSKNIQYF. CDR3 nucleotide sequence: TGTGCCAGCAGTTTAACTGTGGGGGGTACGTCCAAAAACATTCAGTACTTC.

This clone occurred a few times. The V and J genes are TRBV5-6 and TRBJ2-5; possible D gene TRBD1, 5 bases. V was pared by 6 bases and J by 1 base, with 16 bases between. The CDR3 has 15 amino acids. The germline CDR1 and CDR2 sequences are SGHDT and YYEEEE. CDR3: CASTDRKGFQETQYF. The CDR3 nucleotides are TGTGCCAGCACCGATCGGAAGGGGTTCCAAGAGACCCAGTACTTC.

The chain uses TRBV10-3 and TRBJ1-5; 8 nucleotides align to TRBD1. The CDR3 totals 14 residues. CDR1 ENHRY and CDR2 SYGVKD come from the germline V gene. Trimming cost V 8 bases and J 0 bases; bases outside gene matches: 3. CDR3: CAISGQGSNQPQHF. Here the CDR3 DNA reads TGTGCCATCTCAGGACAGGGTAGCAATCAGCCCCAGCATTTT.

This clone has only a few counts. V gene TRBV10-2 combines with J gene TRBJ2-7, with D tentatively TRBD2 (6 bases). The CDR3 spans 12 residues. CDR1 is WSHSY, CDR2 SAAADI, per germline. The V end was cut by 4 bases, the J end by 7 bases, with 11 bases between. The DNA for the CDR3 is TGCGCCAGCAGTGGGACTATAGGAGAGCAGTACTTC. It is translated as CASSGTIGEQYF.

The CDR3 nucleotides read TGTGCCAGCAGCCTACAACCCGGGACAACTGCGTTTGGCTACACCTTC. Its protein product is CASSLQPGTTAFGYTF. V and J are TRBV7-3 and TRBJ1-2; tentative D call: TRBD1 (6 bases). Germline lookup yields CDR1 SGHTA and CDR2 FQGTGA. CDR3 size: 16 residues. Deletions cut 5 bases from V and 7 bases from J, with 23 bases between.

V gene TRBV6-5 combines with J gene TRBJ1-1; D is uncertain. From germline, CDR1 is MNHEY and CDR2 SVGAGI. The CDR3 sequence is 12 residues long. The V and J ends lost 10 bases and 5 bases respectively, with 14 bases between them. CDR3 sequence reads: CATDLAGTEAFF. DNA for the CDR3: TGTGCCACTGACTTGGCTGGAACTGAAGCTTTCTTT.